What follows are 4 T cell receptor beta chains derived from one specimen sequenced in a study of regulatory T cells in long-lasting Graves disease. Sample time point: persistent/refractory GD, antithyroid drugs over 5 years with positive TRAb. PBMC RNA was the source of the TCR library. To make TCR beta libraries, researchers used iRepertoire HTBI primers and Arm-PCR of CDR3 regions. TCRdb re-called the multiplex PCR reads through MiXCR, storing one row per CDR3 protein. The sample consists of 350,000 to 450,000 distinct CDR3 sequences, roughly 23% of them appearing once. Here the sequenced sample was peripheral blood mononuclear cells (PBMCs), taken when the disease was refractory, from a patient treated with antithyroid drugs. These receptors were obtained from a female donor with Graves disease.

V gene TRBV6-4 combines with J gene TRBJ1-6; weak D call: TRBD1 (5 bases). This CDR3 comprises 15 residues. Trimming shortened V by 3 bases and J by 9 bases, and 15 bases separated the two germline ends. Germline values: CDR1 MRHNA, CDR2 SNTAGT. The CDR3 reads CASSEFQGNISPLHF. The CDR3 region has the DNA TGTGCCAGCAGTGAATTCCAGGGAAATATTTCACCCCTCCACTTT.

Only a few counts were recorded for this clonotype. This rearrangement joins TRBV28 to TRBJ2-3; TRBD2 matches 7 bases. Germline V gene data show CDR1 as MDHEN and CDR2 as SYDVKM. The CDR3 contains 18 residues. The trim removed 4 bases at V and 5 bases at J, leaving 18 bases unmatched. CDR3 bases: TGTGCCAGCAGTTCCCTGATCACCGGGACTACCAGCGGAGATACGCAGTATTTT. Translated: CASSSLITGTTSGDTQYF.

The CDR3 region is CASSLRESYNEQFF. CDR3 in DNA: TGTGCCAGCAGTTTGCGGGAGAGTTACAATGAGCAGTTCTTC. The chain combines TRBV27 with TRBJ2-1, with 7 bases aligning to TRBD2. Losses at the gene ends were 3 bases for V and 4 bases for J; bases not matched to a gene: 3. The CDR3 is 14 amino acids. Per the germline V gene, CDR1 is MNHEY and CDR2 is SMNVEV (reference sequence).

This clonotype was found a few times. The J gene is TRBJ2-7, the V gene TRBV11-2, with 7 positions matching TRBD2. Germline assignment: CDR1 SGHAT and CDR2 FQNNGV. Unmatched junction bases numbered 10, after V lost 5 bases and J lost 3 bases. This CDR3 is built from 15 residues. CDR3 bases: TGTGCCAGCAGCACCCAAAGCGGGGCCGTCTACGAGCAGTACTTC. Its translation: CASSTQSGAVYEQYF. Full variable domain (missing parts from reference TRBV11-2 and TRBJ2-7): EAGVAQSPRYKIIEKRQSVAFWCNPISGHATLYWYQQILGQGPKLLIQFQNNGVVDDSQLPKDRFSAERLKGVDSTLKIQPAKLEDSAVYLCASSTQSGAVYEQYFGPGTRLTVT.